The clone carrying this T cell receptor beta chain was seen a few times. Its antigen is not identified. This entry belongs to a study of cytomegalovirus exposure and HLA in healthy donors. General study points: The CMV antigen specificity of a few CMV-associated chains was confirmed through in vitro analysis. The study recorded more than 150 TCR beta chains that were cytomegalovirus-associated.

The PCR made use of 60 Vbeta and 13 Jbeta primers. TCRdb's copy holds only in-frame clones and misses some; the assay was immunoSEQ multiplex PCR. This sample has 95,000 to 100,000 clones, with 76% found just once. The sample consisted of PBMCs. This TCR was sampled from a man aged 35-49 years in good health and CMV-seronegative.

CDR3 in DNA: TGTGCCAGCAGTGAAGGAGGTGGGGCCCGTGGCTACACCTTC. Encoded protein: CASSEGGGARGYTF. The gene calls are TRBV6-1 and TRBJ1-2; D possibly corresponds to TRBD1 (5 bases). CDR1 is MNHNS, CDR2 SASEGT, per germline. The V and J ends lost 1 base and 7 bases respectively, with 13 bases between them. The CDR3 has 14 residues.